This passage covers 8 T cell receptor beta chains from one sample sequenced in a study of shared T cell receptors in the human thymus. Only in-frame clones appear in the TCRdb table, and some are missing; sequencing was by immunoSEQ multiplex PCR. Altogether hundreds of thousands of clones are present, around three quarters being singletons, with the ten largest covering about 0.013%. These data were likewise used in another study, on human thymus T cells.

The specimen was thymocytes. Receptor source: a boy in the first two years of life with a congenital heart defect.

The gene calls are TRBV9 and TRBJ1-2, with D hard to call. Germline V gives CDR1 SGDLS, CDR2 YYNGEE. Trimming shortened V by 3 bases and J by 3 bases, and 12 bases separated the two germline ends. This CDR3 contains 14 residues. The CDR3 loop is CASSAAGRDYGYTF. CDR3 bases: TGTGCCAGCAGCGCCGCGGGGAGGGACTATGGCTACACCTTC.

This clone was seen just once. This chain joins TRBV5-1 and TRBJ2-1, with 7 bases matching TRBD2. J lost 0 bases, V lost 0 bases, and 0 bases had no gene match. CDR1 and CDR2 (germline): SGHRS, YFSETQ. The CDR3 is made up of 15 amino acids. CDR3 sequence reads: CASSLGTSSYNEQFF. In DNA, the CDR3 is TGCGCCAGCAGCTTGGGGACTAGCTCCTACAATGAGCAGTTCTTC.

This clone occurred once. CDR3 sequence: CASSLGGPYRDTSGNTIYF. The CDR3 bases are TGTGCCAGCAGCTTAGGGGGTCCCTACCGGGACACCTCTGGAAACACCATATATTTT. This rearrangement joins TRBV11-2 to TRBJ1-3, with D possibly TRBD1 on 6 matching bases. The V gene lost 1 base and the J gene lost 0 bases, with 19 bases spanning the gap. The CDR3 is 19 amino acids. CDR1 is SGHAT, CDR2 FQNNGV, per germline.

This sequence joins TRBV19 and TRBJ2-2; D is unresolved. V lost 4 bases and J lost 5, with 5 bases in between. CDR1 LNHDA and CDR2 SQIVND come from the germline V gene (reference sequence). The CDR3 covers 12 residues. The CDR3 DNA follows: TGTGCCAGTAGTACCAGGACCGGGGAGCTGTTTTTT. Its translation: CASSTRTGELFF.

V gene TRBV12-5 combines with J gene TRBJ2-2; 8 bases fit TRBD2. The CDR3 spans 14 residues. V shed 6 bases, J shed 6 bases, and the junction held 6 bases outside the gene matches. From germline, CDR1 is LGHNT and CDR2 FRNRAP. This CDR3 is CASGLAGWSGELFF. The DNA of the CDR3 is TGTGCTAGTGGGTTAGCGGGGTGGTCCGGGGAGCTGTTTTTT.

This clone was detected once. This rearrangement joins TRBV30 to TRBJ2-1; 7 bases are a match to TRBD2. The CDR3 covers 13 residues. V lost 3 bases to trimming and J lost 3 bases; unmatched junction nucleotides: 2. The germline V gene has CDR1 GTSNPN and CDR2 SVGIG (reference sequence). The CDR3 sequence is CAWSGTNYNEQFF. CDR3 coding DNA: TGTGCCTGGAGCGGGACTAACTACAATGAGCAGTTCTTC.

This clone appeared once. This chain links TRBV7-2 with TRBJ2-1, with 10 bases matching TRBD2. Per the germline V gene, CDR1 is SGHTA and CDR2 is FQGNSA. The CDR3 totals 17 residues. V gave up 3 bases and J gave up 10 bases; unmatched junction bases: 15. CDR3 sequence reads: CASSLIEREGLFWEQFF. CDR3 nucleotides: TGTGCCAGCAGCTTGATCGAGCGGGAGGGCCTCTTTTGGGAGCAGTTCTTC.

The chain joins TRBV5-1 to TRBJ2-7, with 9 bases lining up with TRBD1. The germline V gene encodes CDR1 SGHRS and CDR2 YFSETQ. V lost 4 bases to trimming and J lost 4 bases; unmatched junction nucleotides: 9. This CDR3 has 15 amino acids. CDR3 DNA sequence: TGCGCCAGCAGCGAAGACCCGGGACAGGGATACGAGCAGTACTTC. This translates into CASSEDPGQGYEQYF. The complete variable domain, with remaining parts taken from reference TRBV5-1 and TRBJ2-7, reads KAGVTQTPRYLIKTRGQQVTLSCSPISGHRSVSWYQQTPGQGLQFLFEYFSETQRNKGNFPGRFSGRQFSNSRSEMNVSTLELGDSALYLCASSEDPGQGYEQYFGPGTRLTVT.